What follows describes a single T cell receptor (beta chain). This CDR3 is built from 12 residues. The ends were cut back, 4 bases at V and 4 bases at J, with 7 bases in the middle. Per the germline V gene, CDR1 is MNHNS and CDR2 is SASEGT. The record originates from a study of technical replicates of blood from a few donors. Sequencing used immunoSEQ multiplex PCR; TCRdb keeps in-frame clones, though not all of them. The data contain about 88,000 clones, 95% of them singletons. The chain employs TRBV6-1 and TRBJ1-2; a possible D gene is TRBD1 (5 bases). Sequencing input: T cells isolated from PBMCs. The sequence was collected from a human donor in good health. The CDR3 region is CASSGGLYGYTF. The DNA of the CDR3 is TGTGCCAGCAGTGGGGGACTCTATGGCTACACCTTC.